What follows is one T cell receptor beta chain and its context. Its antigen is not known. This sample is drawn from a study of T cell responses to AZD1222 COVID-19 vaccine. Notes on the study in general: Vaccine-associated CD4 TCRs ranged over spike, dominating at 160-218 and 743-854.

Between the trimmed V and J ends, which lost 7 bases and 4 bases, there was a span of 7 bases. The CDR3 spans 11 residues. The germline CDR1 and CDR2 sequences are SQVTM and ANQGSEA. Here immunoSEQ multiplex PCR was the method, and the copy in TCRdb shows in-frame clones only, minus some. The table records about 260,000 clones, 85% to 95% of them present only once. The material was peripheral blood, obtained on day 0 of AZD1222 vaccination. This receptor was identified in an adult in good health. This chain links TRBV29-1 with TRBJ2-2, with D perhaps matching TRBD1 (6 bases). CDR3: CSGTATGELFF. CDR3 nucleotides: TGCAGCGGGACAGCCACCGGGGAGCTGTTTTTT.